This TCR beta chain was observed in a study of neurological immune-mediated disorders. The time point here: longitudinal time-point 3. This clonotype appeared a single time. The junction differs from germline at one of its ends, possibly a read error. The making of cDNA relied on 5'RACE with 10-nucleotide random UMIs. TCRdb reprocessed the 5' RACE reads with MiXCR, giving one entry per CDR3 protein. The table has tens of thousands of distinct CDR3 sequences, about 4.3% seen once. This CDR3 comprises 14 residues. Sequenced input: PBMCs. The rearrangement uses TRBV12-3 or TRBV12-4 and TRBJ1-6; D not certain. The sequence was collected from an older woman with multiple sclerosis. As DNA, the CDR3 is TGCGCCAGCAGTTTTTCCAATTTAAATTCACCCCTCCACTTT. This sequence encodes CASSFSNLNSPLHF.